Shown below are 9 T cell receptor beta chains from a single sample sequenced in a study of immune heterogeneity within non-small cell lung tumors. With 32 V and 13 J primers, multiplex PCR amplified the TCR beta CDR3. TCRdb analysed the multiplex PCR reads with MiXCR anew, one entry per CDR3 protein. The sample gives fewer than 13,000 distinct CDR3 sequences, roughly 30% of which show up once; 7% to 8.5% is in the top ten. The starting template was genomic DNA from bulk tumor, 550 to 700 ng per sample. Taken during surgery, several biopsies per primary tumor were spaced as far apart as possible within the tumor mass. Each patient presented with untreated, newly diagnosed non-small cell lung cancer and received curative surgery. Sequenced material: lung tumor tissue. These receptors all stem from an older woman with non-small cell lung cancer.

Remarks on this clonotype: A much larger clone lies one base from this, so it may be a read error. The rearrangement uses TRBV6-1 and TRBJ2-6; D may match TRBD1 or TRBD2 (5 bases each). Germline CDR1 MNHNS, CDR2 SASEGT. The CDR3 has 16 residues. Trimming stripped 1 base from V and 2 bases from J, with 9 bases between. The chain's CDR3 is CASSEVLGAGANVLTF. The CDR3, as DNA: TGTGCCAGCAGTGAAGTGTTGGGGGCTGGGGCCAACGTCCTGACTTTC.

This clonotype has ten or more counts. The genes are TRBV6-2 or TRBV6-3 and TRBJ2-7, with D hard to call. The germline V gene has CDR1 MNHEY and CDR2 SVGEGT. V lost 0 bases to trimming and J lost 7 bases, with 7 bases between them. The CDR3 is made up of 12 amino acids. The CDR3 DNA is TGTGCCAGCAGTTACTCCACGGAGGAGCAGTACTTC. Translated: CASSYSTEEQYF.

By share, this clonotype ranks as medium-sized. The chain carries TRBV19 and TRBJ2-1; 8 bases agree with TRBD1. Germline values: CDR1 LNHDA, CDR2 SQIVND (reference sequence). The CDR3 is 14 residues long. With V trimmed by 8 bases and J by 9 bases, 12 bases remained unmatched. The CDR3 DNA reads TGTGCCAGTCGGGACAGGCGAACTAGTCTTGAGCAGTTCTTC. This encodes CASRDRRTSLEQFF.

This clonotype was seen a handful of times. This sequence joins TRBV3-1 and TRBJ2-7, with 12 bases matching TRBD2. J was trimmed by 6 bases and V by 4 bases; bases with no gene match: 7. CDR1 LGHDT and CDR2 YNNKEL come from the germline V gene (reference sequence). The CDR3 is 15 residues long. CDR3: CASSLASGRAREQYF. The CDR3 nucleotides read TGTGCCAGCAGCCTTGCTAGCGGGAGGGCCCGCGAGCAGTACTTC.

V usage is TRBV28 and J usage is TRBJ2-4, with D possibly matching TRBD1 (6 bases). The CDR3 is made up of 17 amino acids. Germline values: CDR1 MDHEN, CDR2 SYDVKM. The V end lost 10 bases, the J end lost 0 bases, and 22 bases lay between the germline ends. In DNA form, the CDR3 reads TGTGCCACCAGCAGAGATTTCACAGGGAGAGCCAAAAACATTCAGTACTTC. Its protein is CATSRDFTGRAKNIQYF.

This clonotype is judged medium-sized. The gene calls are TRBV12-3 or TRBV12-4 and TRBJ2-5; 9 nucleotides match TRBD2. The CDR3 length is 15 residues. V was pared by 7 bases and J by 5 bases, with 11 bases of the junction left unmatched. For the CDR3, the DNA is TGTGCCAGCAAGCAGGGACTAGCTGTTTCGGAGACCCAGTACTTC. Translated: CASKQGLAVSETQYF.

The DNA for the CDR3 is TGTGCCAGCAGCTTATTTGAGGGGGAACCTGAAGCTTTCTTT. Protein sequence: CASSLFEGEPEAFF. The chain joins TRBV7-9 to TRBJ1-1, with TRBD1 as a possible D gene (6 bases). V lost 2 bases, J lost 6 bases, and 13 bases lay in between. CDR1 and CDR2 from the germline V gene are SEHNR and FQNEAQ (reference sequence). The CDR3 has 14 residues. The full variable domain, in which reference TRBV7-9 and TRBJ1-1 provide the parts outside the CDR3, is DTGVSQNPRHKITKRGQNVTFRCDPISEHNRLYWYRQTLGQGPEFLTYFQNEAQLEKSRLLSDRFSAERPKGSFSTLEIQRTEQGDSAMYLCASSLFEGEPEAFFGQGTRLTVV.

Worth noting for this clonotype: One base away lies a much larger clone, so this may be a sequencing read error. The chain uses TRBV10-2 and TRBJ2-1; 11 nucleotides agree with TRBD2. Germline V gene sequence: CDR1 WSHSY, CDR2 SAAADI. CDR3 length: 15 residues. The CDR3 is CSSSILTSGIDEQFF. For the CDR3, the DNA is TGCTCCAGCAGTATACTGACTAGCGGGATCGATGAGCAGTTCTTC.

By share, this clonotype counts as medium-sized (0.01 to 0.1%). The chain has TRBV7-3 and TRBJ2-7; TRBD1 might be the D (6 bases). Germline V gives CDR1 SGHTA, CDR2 FQGTGA. The CDR3 has 13 residues. Trimming left V 4 bases short and J 3 bases short, with 10 bases between. DNA for the CDR3: TGTGCCAGCAGCTACTTACAGGGCTACGAGCAGTACTTC. It yields the protein CASSYLQGYEQYF. Variable domain in full (rest from reference TRBV7-3 and TRBJ2-7): GAGVSQTPSNKVTEKGKYVELRCDPISGHTALYWYRQSLGQGPEFLIYFQGTGAADDSGLPNDRFFAVRPEGSVSTLKIQRTERGDSAVYLCASSYLQGYEQYFGPGTRLTVT.